This TCR beta chain was sequenced during a study of T cell responses to AZD1222 COVID-19 vaccine. Study at large: The study pooled second doses at about 4 or about 12 weeks.

Overall study results and limits: Donors in the cohort were predominantly white British and more often female, and clonal diversity was possibly underestimated. Spike was spanned by vaccine-associated CD4 TCRs, which were dominant at 160-218 and 743-854. Reportedly, close to half of spike-specific TCRs are directed against unmutated variant regions.

With respect to this clone: As yet, its antigen is unknown.

CDR3 length: 16 amino acids. With V trimmed by 7 bases and J by 1 base, 11 bases remained unmatched. The germline V gene has CDR1 MNHEY and CDR2 SMNVEV (reference sequence). The method was immunoSEQ multiplex PCR; TCRdb's version includes in-frame clones alone and lacks a portion of them. The data hold about 150,000 clones, with over 75% observed a single time. Here the sequenced sample was peripheral blood, taken on day 0 of AZD1222 vaccination. This clonotype originated in an adult in good health. The chain has TRBV27 and TRBJ1-1, with 8 bases fitting TRBD1. DNA for the CDR3: TGTGCCAGCAAGGGGTGGGGCAGGGGGCGGAACACTGAAGCTTTCTTT. Translating it yields CASKGWGRGRNTEAFF.